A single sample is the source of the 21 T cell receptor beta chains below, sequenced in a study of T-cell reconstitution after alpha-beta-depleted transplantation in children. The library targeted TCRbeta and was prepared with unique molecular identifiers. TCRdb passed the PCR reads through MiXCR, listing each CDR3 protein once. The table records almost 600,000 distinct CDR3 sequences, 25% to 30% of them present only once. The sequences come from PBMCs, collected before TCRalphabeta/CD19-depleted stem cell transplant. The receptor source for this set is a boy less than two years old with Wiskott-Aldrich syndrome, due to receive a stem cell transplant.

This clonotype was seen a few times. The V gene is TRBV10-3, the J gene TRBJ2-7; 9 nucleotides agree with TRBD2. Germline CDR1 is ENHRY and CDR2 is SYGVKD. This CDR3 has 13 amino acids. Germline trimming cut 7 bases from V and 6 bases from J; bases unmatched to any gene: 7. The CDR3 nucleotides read TGTGCCATCACCATGGGTAGCGGGAGCGAGCAGTACTTC. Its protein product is CAITMGSGSEQYF.

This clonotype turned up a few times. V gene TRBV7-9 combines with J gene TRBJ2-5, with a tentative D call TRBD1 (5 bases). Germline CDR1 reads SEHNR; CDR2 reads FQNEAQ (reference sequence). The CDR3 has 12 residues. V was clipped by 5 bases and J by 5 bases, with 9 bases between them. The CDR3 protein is CASSMGRETQYF. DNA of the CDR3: TGTGCCAGCAGCATGGGGCGGGAGACCCAGTACTTC.

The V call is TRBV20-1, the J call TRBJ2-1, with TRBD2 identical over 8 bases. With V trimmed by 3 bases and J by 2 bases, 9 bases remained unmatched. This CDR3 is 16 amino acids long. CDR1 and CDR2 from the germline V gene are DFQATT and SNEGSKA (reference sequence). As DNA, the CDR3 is TGCAGTGCTAGGAGGGCGGGACTAGGGACCTACAATGAGCAGTTCTTC. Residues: CSARRAGLGTYNEQFF.

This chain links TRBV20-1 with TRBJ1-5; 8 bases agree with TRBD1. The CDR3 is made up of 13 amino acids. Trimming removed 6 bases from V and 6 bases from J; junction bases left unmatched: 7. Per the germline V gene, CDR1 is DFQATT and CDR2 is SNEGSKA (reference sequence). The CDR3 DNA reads TGCAGTGCCGGAGGACAGGGTGGTCAGCCCCAGCATTTT. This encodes CSAGGQGGQPQHF.

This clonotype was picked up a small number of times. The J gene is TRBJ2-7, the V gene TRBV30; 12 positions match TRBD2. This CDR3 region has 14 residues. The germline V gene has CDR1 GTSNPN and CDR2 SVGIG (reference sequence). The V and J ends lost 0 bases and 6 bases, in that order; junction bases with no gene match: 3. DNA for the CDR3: TGTGCCTGGAGTGTAGTACTAGCGGGAGGCGAGCAGTACTTC. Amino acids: CAWSVVLAGGEQYF.

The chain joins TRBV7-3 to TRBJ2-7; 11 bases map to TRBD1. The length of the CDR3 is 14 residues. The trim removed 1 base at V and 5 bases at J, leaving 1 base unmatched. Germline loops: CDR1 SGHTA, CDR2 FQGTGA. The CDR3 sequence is CASSLMGQGDEQYF. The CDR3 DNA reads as TGTGCCAGCAGCTTAATGGGACAGGGGGACGAGCAGTACTTC. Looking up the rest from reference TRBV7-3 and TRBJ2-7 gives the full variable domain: GAGVSQTPSNKVTEKGKYVELRCDPISGHTALYWYRQSLGQGPEFLIYFQGTGAADDSGLPNDRFFAVRPEGSVSTLKIQRTERGDSAVYLCASSLMGQGDEQYFGPGTRLTVT.

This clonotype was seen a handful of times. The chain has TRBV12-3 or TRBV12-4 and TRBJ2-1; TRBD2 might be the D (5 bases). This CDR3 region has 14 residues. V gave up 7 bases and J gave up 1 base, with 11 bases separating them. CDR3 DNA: TGTGCCAGCACTACTAGTGATTCCTACAATGAGCAGTTCTTC. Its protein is CASTTSDSYNEQFF.

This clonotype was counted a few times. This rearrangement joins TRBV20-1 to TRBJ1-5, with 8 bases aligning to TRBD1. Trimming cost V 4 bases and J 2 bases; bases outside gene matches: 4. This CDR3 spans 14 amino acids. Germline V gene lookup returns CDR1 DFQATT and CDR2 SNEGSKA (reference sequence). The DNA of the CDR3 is TGCAGTGCTACCAGGGGGCAGGGCAATCAGCCCCAGCATTTT. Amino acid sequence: CSATRGQGNQPQHF.

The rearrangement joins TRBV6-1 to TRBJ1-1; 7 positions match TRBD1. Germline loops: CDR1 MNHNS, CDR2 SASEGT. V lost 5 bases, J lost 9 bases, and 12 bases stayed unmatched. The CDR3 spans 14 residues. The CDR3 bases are TGTGCCAGCAGTCGTTTCACAGGGGCCGAGAAAGCTTTCTTT. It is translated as CASSRFTGAEKAFF.

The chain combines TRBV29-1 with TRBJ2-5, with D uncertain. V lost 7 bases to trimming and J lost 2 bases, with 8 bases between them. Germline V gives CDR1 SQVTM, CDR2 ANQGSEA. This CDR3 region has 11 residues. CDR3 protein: CSGRLQETQYF. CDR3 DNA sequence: TGCAGCGGCCGATTACAAGAGACCCAGTACTTC.

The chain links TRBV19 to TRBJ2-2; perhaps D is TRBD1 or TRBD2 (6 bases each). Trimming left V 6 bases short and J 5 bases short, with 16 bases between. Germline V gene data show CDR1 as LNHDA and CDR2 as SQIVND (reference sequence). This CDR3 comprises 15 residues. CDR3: CASSTGQGRTGELFF. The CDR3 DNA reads TGTGCCAGTAGCACCGGCCAGGGGAGGACCGGGGAGCTGTTTTTT.

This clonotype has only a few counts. CDR3: CATSAPGRHGDEQFF. The CDR3 bases are TGTGCCACCAGTGCCCCCGGCCGCCATGGGGATGAGCAGTTCTTC. The chain joins TRBV24-1 to TRBJ2-1; D is uncertain. V was cut by 5 bases and J by 8 bases, with 18 bases left in between. The CDR3 contains 15 residues. Germline V gene lookup returns CDR1 KGHDR and CDR2 SFDVKD.

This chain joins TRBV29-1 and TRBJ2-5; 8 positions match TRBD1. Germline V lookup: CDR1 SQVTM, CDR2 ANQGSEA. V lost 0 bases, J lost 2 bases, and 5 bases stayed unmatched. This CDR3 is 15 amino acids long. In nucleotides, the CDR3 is TGCAGCGTTGAAGATACAGGGGGAGATCAAGAGACCCAGTACTTC. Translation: CSVEDTGGDQETQYF.

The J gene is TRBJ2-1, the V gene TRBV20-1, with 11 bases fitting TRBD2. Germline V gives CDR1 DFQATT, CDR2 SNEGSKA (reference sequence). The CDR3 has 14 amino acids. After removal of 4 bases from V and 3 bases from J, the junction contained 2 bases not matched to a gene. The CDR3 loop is CSAIAGGVYNEQFF. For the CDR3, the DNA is TGCAGTGCTATAGCGGGAGGGGTCTACAATGAGCAGTTCTTC.

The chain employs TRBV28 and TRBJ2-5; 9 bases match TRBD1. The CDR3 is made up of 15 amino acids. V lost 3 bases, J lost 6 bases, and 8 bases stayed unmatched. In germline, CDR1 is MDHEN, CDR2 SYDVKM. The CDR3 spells CASSFPGQGPQTQYF. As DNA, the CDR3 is TGTGCCAGCAGTTTCCCGGGACAGGGCCCCCAGACCCAGTACTTC. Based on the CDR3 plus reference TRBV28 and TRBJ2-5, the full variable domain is DVKVTQSSRYLVKRTGEKVFLECVQDMDHENMFWYRQDPGLGLRLIYFSYDVKMKEKGDIPEGYSVSREKKERFSLILESASTNQTSMYLCASSFPGQGPQTQYFGPGTRLLVL.

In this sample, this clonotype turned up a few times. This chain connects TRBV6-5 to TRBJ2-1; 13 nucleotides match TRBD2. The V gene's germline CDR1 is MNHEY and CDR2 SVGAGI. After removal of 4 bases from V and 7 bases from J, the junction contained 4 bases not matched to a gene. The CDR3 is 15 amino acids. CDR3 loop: CASSSLAGGVNEQFF. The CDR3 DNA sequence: TGTGCCAGCAGTTCACTAGCGGGAGGGGTAAATGAGCAGTTCTTC.

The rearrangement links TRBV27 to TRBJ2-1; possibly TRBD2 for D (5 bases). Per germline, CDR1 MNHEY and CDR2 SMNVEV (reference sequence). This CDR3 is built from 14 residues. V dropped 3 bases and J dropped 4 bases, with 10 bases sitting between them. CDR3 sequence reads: CASSFQRSYNEQFF. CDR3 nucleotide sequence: TGTGCCAGCAGTTTTCAGCGGAGTTACAATGAGCAGTTCTTC.

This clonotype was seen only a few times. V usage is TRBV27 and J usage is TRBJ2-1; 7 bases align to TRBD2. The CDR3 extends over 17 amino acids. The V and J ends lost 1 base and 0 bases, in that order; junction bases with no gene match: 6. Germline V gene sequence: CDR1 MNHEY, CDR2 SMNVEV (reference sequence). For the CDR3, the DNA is TGTGCCAGCAGTTTATTACGGGCTAGCGGCTCCTACAATGAGCAGTTCTTC. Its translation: CASSLLRASGSYNEQFF.

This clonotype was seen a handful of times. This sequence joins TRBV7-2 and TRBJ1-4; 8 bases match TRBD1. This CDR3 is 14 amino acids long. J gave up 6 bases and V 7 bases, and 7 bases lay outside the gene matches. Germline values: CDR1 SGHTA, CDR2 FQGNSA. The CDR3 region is CASTRTGRDEKLFF. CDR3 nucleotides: TGTGCCAGCACAAGGACAGGGCGAGATGAAAAACTGTTTTTT. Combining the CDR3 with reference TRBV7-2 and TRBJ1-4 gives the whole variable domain GAGVSQSPSNKVTEKGKDVELRCDPISGHTALYWYRQSLGQGLEFLIYFQGNSAPDKSGLPSDRFSAERTGGSVSTLTIQRTQQEDSAVYLCASTRTGRDEKLFFGSGTQLSVL.

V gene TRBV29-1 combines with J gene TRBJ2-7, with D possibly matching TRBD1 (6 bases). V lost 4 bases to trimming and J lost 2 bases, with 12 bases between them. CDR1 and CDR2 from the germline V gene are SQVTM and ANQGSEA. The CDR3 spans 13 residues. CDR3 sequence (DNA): TGCAGCGTTGTCAGTCAGGGGCCCTACGAGCAGTACTTC. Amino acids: CSVVSQGPYEQYF.

The CDR3 DNA is TGTGCCAGCAGTTTCATAACAGCAAGCACAGATACGCAGTATTTT. This sequence encodes CASSFITASTDTQYF. The chain has TRBV12-3 or TRBV12-4 and TRBJ2-3, with D unresolved. This CDR3 contains 15 residues. Trimming left V 3 bases short and J 0 bases short, with 10 bases between.